This T cell receptor (beta chain) was sequenced for a study of molecular identifiers for immune sequencing clone quantification. Study observations and caveats: Whereas clones above 20 RNA copies held under 1% of naive-cell molecules, they held over 97% of effector molecules.

The use of previously described methods and listed TCR primers produced the bulk TCR libraries. TCRdb itself ran the PCR reads through MiXCR, one entry per CDR3 protein. The sample contains about 630,000 distinct CDR3 sequences, approximately 24% of which appear only once. This clonotype was picked up many times. Its target is unknown. Germline assignment: CDR1 MNHEY and CDR2 SVGEGT. The CDR3 loop spans 16 amino acids. Trimming pared 2 bases from V and 8 bases from J, leaving 18 bases between. Naive CD8 library inputs spanned about 18,000 to 1,100,000 sorted cells and 10%, 30% or 50% RNA. The V call is TRBV6-2 or TRBV6-3, the J call TRBJ1-4; no definite D call. The clonotype was recovered from a human donor in good health. Some libraries in this study had Jurkat cell RNA spiked in. The sample taken for sequencing was naive CD8+ T cells from blood, with Jurkat cell RNA spiked in. The subset is: FACS-sorted CD8+CD4-CCR7+CD45RA+ naive T cells. The CDR3 coding sequence is TGTGCCAGCAGTTACGATCCGGACGGACCGAGGGAAAAACTGTTTTTT. Translated, it gives CASSYDPDGPREKLFF.